This T cell receptor beta chain is from a study of PD-L1 blockade in urothelial cancer. This sample's time point: pretreatment peripheral blood. There were between 1 and 8 samples from each patient, taken pretreatment and on-treatment. Synthetic TCR analog templates were spiked into all PCRs individually. The repertoire was sequenced with immunoSEQ multiplex PCR; TCRdb's copy has only in-frame clones and lacks some. The table has 80,000 to 90,000 clones, over 65% seen once. CDR1 and CDR2 (germline): LNHNV, YYDKDF (reference sequence). CDR3 length: 14 amino acids. Unmatched junction bases numbered 5, after V lost 2 bases and J lost 5 bases.

The genes are TRBV15 and TRBJ1-2, with 7 bases that match TRBD1. Specimen: PBMCs, collected around atezolizumab (anti-PD-L1) treatment. This TCR came from a man aged 60-69 years with urothelial cancer. Here the CDR3 reads CATSRPGTAYGYTF. The CDR3 DNA reads as TGTGCCACCAGCAGACCCGGGACAGCTTATGGCTACACCTTC.